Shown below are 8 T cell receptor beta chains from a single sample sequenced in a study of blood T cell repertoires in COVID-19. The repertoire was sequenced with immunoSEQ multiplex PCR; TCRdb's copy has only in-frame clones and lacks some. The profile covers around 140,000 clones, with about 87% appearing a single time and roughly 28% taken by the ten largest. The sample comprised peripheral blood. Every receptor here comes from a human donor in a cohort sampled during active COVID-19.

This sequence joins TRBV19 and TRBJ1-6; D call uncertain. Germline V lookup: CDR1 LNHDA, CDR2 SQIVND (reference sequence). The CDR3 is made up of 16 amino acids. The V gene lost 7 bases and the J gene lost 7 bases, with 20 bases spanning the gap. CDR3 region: CASTAGRRRGNSPLHF. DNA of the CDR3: TGTGCCAGTACCGCCGGGCGGAGGCGCGGAAATTCACCCCTCCACTTT.

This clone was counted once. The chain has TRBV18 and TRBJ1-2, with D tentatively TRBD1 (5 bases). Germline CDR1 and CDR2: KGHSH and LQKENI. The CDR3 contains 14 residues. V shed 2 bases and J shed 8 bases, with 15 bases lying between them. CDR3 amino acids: CASSPSIGGSGYTF. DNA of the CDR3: TGTGCCAGCTCACCATCCATCGGGGGTTCCGGCTACACCTTC.

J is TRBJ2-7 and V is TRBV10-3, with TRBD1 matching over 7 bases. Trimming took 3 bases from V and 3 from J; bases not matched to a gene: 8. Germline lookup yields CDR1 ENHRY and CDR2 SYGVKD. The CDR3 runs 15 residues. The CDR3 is CAISDPGQRGYEQYF. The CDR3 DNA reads TGTGCCATCAGTGATCCGGGACAGCGAGGCTACGAGCAGTACTTC.

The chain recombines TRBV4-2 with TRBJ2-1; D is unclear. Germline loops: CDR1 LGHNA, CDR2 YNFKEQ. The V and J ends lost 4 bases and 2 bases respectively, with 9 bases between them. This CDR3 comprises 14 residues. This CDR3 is CASSPLAPYNEQFF. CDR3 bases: TGTGCCAGCAGCCCGTTAGCCCCCTACAATGAGCAGTTCTTC.

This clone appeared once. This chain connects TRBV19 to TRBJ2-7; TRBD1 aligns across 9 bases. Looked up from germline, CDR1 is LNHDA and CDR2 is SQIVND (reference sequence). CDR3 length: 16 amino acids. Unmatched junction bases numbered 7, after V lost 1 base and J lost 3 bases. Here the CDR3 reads CASSIGHGTGSYEQYF. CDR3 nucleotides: TGTGCCAGTAGTATAGGCCACGGGACAGGGAGCTACGAGCAGTACTTC.

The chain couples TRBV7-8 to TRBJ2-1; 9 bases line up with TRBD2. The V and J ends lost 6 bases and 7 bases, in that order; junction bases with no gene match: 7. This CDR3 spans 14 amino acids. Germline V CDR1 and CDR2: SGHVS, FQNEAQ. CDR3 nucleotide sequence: TGTGCCAGCAGGGTGGGACTAGCCGTTAATGAGCAGTTCTTC. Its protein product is CASRVGLAVNEQFF.

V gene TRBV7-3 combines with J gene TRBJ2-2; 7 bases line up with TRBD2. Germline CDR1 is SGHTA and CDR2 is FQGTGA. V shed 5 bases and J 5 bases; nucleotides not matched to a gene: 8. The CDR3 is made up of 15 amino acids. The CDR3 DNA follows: TGTGCCAGCAGCCCTTTGGGGGGGAGGACCGGGGAGCTGTTTTTT. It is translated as CASSPLGGRTGELFF.

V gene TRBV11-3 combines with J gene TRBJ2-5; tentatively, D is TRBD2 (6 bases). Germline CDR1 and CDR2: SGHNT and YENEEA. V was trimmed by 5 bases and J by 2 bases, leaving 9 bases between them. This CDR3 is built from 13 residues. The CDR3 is CASSARGQETQYF. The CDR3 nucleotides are TGTGCCAGCAGCGCCCGGGGGCAAGAGACCCAGTACTTC.